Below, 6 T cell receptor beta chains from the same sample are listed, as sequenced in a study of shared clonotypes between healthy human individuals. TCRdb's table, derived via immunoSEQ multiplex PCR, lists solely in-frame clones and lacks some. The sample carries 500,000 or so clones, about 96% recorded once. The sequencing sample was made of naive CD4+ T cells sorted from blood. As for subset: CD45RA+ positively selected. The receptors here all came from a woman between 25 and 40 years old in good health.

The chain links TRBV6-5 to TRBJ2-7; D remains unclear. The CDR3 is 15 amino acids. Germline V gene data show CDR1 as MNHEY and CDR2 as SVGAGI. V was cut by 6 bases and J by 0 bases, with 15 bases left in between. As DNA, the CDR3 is TGTGCCAGCAGCAAAGTGGCCACCTACTCCTACGAGCAGTACTTC. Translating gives CASSKVATYSYEQYF.

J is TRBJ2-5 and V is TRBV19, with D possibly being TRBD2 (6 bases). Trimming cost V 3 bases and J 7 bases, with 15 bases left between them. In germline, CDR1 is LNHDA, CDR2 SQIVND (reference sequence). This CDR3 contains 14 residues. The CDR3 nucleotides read TGTGCCAGTAGTATCCGTGGAGGGTTCGGGACCCAGTACTTC. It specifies CASSIRGGFGTQYF.

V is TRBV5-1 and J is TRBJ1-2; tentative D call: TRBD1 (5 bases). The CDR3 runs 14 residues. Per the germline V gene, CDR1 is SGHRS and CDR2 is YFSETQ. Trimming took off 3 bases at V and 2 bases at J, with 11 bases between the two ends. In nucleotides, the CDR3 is TGCGCCAGCAGCTCCCAGGGACCGAACTATGGCTACACCTTC. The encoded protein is CASSSQGPNYGYTF.

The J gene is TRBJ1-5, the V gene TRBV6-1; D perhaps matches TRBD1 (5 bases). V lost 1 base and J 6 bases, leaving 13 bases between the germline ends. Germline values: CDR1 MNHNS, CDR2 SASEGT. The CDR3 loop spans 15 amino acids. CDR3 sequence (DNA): TGTGCCAGCAGTGAAGGACCCCGGGACCTTCAGCCCCAGCATTTT. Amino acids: CASSEGPRDLQPQHF.

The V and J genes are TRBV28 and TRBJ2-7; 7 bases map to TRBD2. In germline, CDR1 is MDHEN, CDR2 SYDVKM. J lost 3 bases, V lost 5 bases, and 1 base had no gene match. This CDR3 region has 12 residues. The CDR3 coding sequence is TGTGCCAGCAGTCGGGGGGACTACGAGCAGTACTTC. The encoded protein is CASSRGDYEQYF. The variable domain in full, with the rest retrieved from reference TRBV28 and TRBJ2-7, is DVKVTQSSRYLVKRTGEKVFLECVQDMDHENMFWYRQDPGLGLRLIYFSYDVKMKEKGDIPEGYSVSREKKERFSLILESASTNQTSMYLCASSRGDYEQYFGPGTRLTVT.

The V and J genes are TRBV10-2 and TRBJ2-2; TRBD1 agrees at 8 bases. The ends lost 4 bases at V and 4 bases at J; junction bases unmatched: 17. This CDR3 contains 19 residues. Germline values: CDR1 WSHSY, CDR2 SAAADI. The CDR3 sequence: CASSAPPTLQGGGTGELFF. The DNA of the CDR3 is TGCGCCAGCAGTGCCCCCCCAACTTTACAGGGGGGCGGCACCGGGGAGCTGTTTTTT.